Below are 28 T cell receptor beta chains sequenced from a single sample in a study of PD-1 blockade in classical Hodgkin lymphoma. The assay was immunoSEQ multiplex PCR, and TCRdb's table has in-frame clones only and misses some. Of about 30,000 clones in the sample, about 71% are singletons; the top ten hold approximately 4.3%. Each patient experienced a relapse that followed autologous stem cell transplantation, and brentuximab vedotin exposure varied. Sequencing used peripheral blood mononuclear cells (PBMCs), obtained before the second cycle of nivolumab. These receptors came from a human donor with classical Hodgkin lymphoma.

The V gene is TRBV30, the J gene TRBJ1-2; D is perhaps TRBD1 (6 bases). From germline, CDR1 is GTSNPN and CDR2 SVGIG (reference sequence). Trimming removed 8 bases from V and 0 bases from J, with 19 bases in between. The CDR3 has 15 amino acids. CDR3 amino acids: CAQGGGRYSNYGYTF. The CDR3 coding sequence is TGTGCCCAAGGCGGGGGCCGCTACTCTAACTATGGCTACACCTTC.

V gene TRBV5-1 combines with J gene TRBJ1-2; maybe TRBD1 (5 bases). CDR1 is SGHRS, CDR2 YFSETQ, per germline. V gave up 6 bases and J gave up 4 bases, with 19 bases separating them. The CDR3 has 15 amino acids. CDR3 sequence: CASMPSPIRGYGYTF. CDR3 nucleotide sequence: TGCGCCAGCATGCCCTCCCCCATTAGGGGCTATGGCTACACCTTC. Looking up the rest from reference TRBV5-1 and TRBJ1-2 gives the full variable domain: KAGVTQTPRYLIKTRGQQVTLSCSPISGHRSVSWYQQTPGQGLQFLFEYFSETQRNKGNFPGRFSGRQFSNSRSEMNVSTLELGDSALYLCASMPSPIRGYGYTFGSGTRLTVV.

Of note for this clone: The sample has other DNA sequences that encode this CDR3 too. The chain carries TRBV7-9 and TRBJ1-1; D remains ambiguous. The CDR3 runs 14 residues. V was clipped by 1 base and J by 1 base, with 7 bases between them. In germline, CDR1 is SEHNR, CDR2 FQNEAQ (reference sequence). This CDR3 reads CASSLGTANTEAFF. Written as DNA, the CDR3 is TGTGCCAGCAGCTTAGGGACCGCGAACACTGAAGCTTTCTTT.

This clone was recorded once. This chain joins TRBV4-3 and TRBJ2-3; 9 bases map to TRBD2. The ends lost 5 bases at V and 7 bases at J; junction bases unmatched: 10. The CDR3 sequence is 15 residues long. Germline-derived CDR1 and CDR2 are LGHNA and YSLEER. The CDR3 coding sequence is TGCGCCAGCAGCGCGGAGGCGGGAGGGGTATATACGCAGTATTTT. Its protein is CASSAEAGGVYTQYF.

This rearrangement joins TRBV19 to TRBJ1-2, with TRBD1 matching 7 bases. V dropped 5 bases and J dropped 6; count of bases not matched to a gene: 6. This CDR3 comprises 13 residues. The V gene's germline CDR1 is LNHDA and CDR2 SQIVND (reference sequence). CDR3 nucleotides: TGTGCCAGTAGTGCGACAGGGTGGGATGGCTACACCTTC. Protein sequence: CASSATGWDGYTF.

The chain combines TRBV19 with TRBJ1-5; 8 positions agree with TRBD1. Germline V gene sequence: CDR1 LNHDA, CDR2 SQIVND (reference sequence). J lost 0 bases, V lost 4 bases, and 8 bases had no gene match. There are 17 residues in the CDR3. CDR3 region: CASSRQQGVVSNQPQHF. The DNA for the CDR3 is TGTGCCAGTAGTAGACAACAGGGGGTGGTTAGCAATCAGCCCCAGCATTTT.

V usage is TRBV5-4 and J usage is TRBJ2-7; 7 bases align to TRBD1. Unmatched junction bases numbered 4, after V lost 2 bases and J lost 5 bases. Germline CDR1 is SGHNT and CDR2 is YYREEE (reference sequence). The CDR3 loop spans 13 amino acids. The CDR3 DNA reads as TGTGCCAGCAGCTTTTCAGGGGGTCACGAGCAGTACTTC. Its translation: CASSFSGGHEQYF. Combining the CDR3 with reference TRBV5-4 and TRBJ2-7 gives the whole variable domain ETGVTQSPTHLIKTRGQQVTLRCSSQSGHNTVSWYQQALGQGPQFIFQYYREEENGRGNFPPRFSGLQFPNYSSELNVNALELDDSALYLCASSFSGGHEQYFGPGTRLTVT.

By share, this clone counts as medium-sized (0.01 to 0.1%). This sequence joins TRBV7-2 and TRBJ1-4, with a possible D match to TRBD1 (6 bases). Trimming cost V 1 base and J 7 bases, with 13 bases left between them. The CDR3 runs 15 residues. Germline V gene data show CDR1 as SGHTA and CDR2 as FQGNSA. The CDR3 region has the DNA TGTGCCAGCAGCTTAGACAGGGCCCAGGGTGAAAAACTGTTTTTT. This codes for CASSLDRAQGEKLFF.

The chain joins TRBV7-9 to TRBJ2-3; D tentatively reads TRBD1 or TRBD2 (5 bases each). The germline CDR1 and CDR2 sequences are SEHNR and FQNEAQ (reference sequence). The CDR3 spans 13 residues. Deletions cut 3 bases from V and 4 bases from J, with 8 bases between. The CDR3 DNA reads as TGTGCCAGCAGCTTTAGGGGAGCAGATACGCAGTATTTT. It codes for CASSFRGADTQYF.

This clone rates as medium-sized. The same CDR3 arises from other DNA sequences in this sample as well. The J gene is TRBJ2-7, the V gene TRBV5-4, with TRBD2 identical over 7 bases. This CDR3 has 14 amino acids. Germline assignment: CDR1 SGHNT and CDR2 YYREEE (reference sequence). V dropped 0 bases and J dropped 3; count of bases not matched to a gene: 3. CDR3 bases: TGTGCCAGCAGCTTGGGGGGGGGACGCTACGAGCAGTACTTC. Amino acids: CASSLGGGRYEQYF.

This clone was counted a single time. This chain joins TRBV7-9 and TRBJ2-5; 13 bases match TRBD2. The CDR3 has 16 amino acids. Germline V gives CDR1 SEHNR, CDR2 FQNEAQ (reference sequence). The trim removed 5 bases at V and 2 bases at J, leaving 5 bases unmatched. CDR3 region: CASSLGTSGAQETQYF. Written as DNA, the CDR3 is TGTGCCAGCAGCCTCGGGACTAGCGGGGCACAAGAGACCCAGTACTTC.

The V and J genes are TRBV20-1 and TRBJ2-5; perhaps TRBD1 as D (5 bases). CDR1 is DFQATT, CDR2 SNEGSKA, per germline (reference sequence). Trimming pared 3 bases from V and 7 bases from J, leaving 9 bases between. The CDR3 length is 11 residues. CDR3 sequence reads: CSASMGPTQYF. CDR3 bases: TGCAGTGCTAGTATGGGGCCGACCCAGTACTTC.

The chain recombines TRBV25-1 with TRBJ2-7; 7 nucleotides agree with TRBD1. Germline V gene lookup returns CDR1 MGHDK and CDR2 SYGVNS. This CDR3 comprises 13 residues. Trimming took 8 bases from V and 0 from J; bases not matched to a gene: 4. The CDR3, as DNA: TGTGCCAGCGGGGACAGATCCTCCTACGAGCAGTACTTC. It codes for CASGDRSSYEQYF.

In this sample, this clone turned up a few times. The CDR3 here is CASSPGQGTNEKLFF. The DNA for the CDR3 is TGTGCCAGCAGCCCAGGACAGGGGACTAATGAAAAACTGTTTTTT. The rearrangement links TRBV7-9 to TRBJ1-4; 9 nucleotides align to TRBD1. The CDR3 sequence is 15 residues long. The ends lost 5 bases at V and 2 bases at J; junction bases unmatched: 3. Germline CDR1 SEHNR, CDR2 FQNEAQ (reference sequence).

The J gene is TRBJ2-2, the V gene TRBV6-5, with D perhaps matching TRBD2 (5 bases). With 8 bases removed from V and 3 bases from J, the gap between germline ends came to 7 bases. The length of the CDR3 is 12 residues. Germline V gives CDR1 MNHEY, CDR2 SVGAGI. CDR3 DNA: TGTGCCAGCGTGCGGGACACCGGGGAGCTGTTTTTT. Translation gives CASVRDTGELFF.

V usage is TRBV7-8 and J usage is TRBJ1-5; D might be TRBD1 (5 bases). Germline V gene sequence: CDR1 SGHVS, CDR2 FQNEAQ. Trimming removed 3 bases at V and 6 bases at J, with 12 bases between. This CDR3 region has 14 residues. CDR3 sequence: CASSFSGSGQPQHF. The CDR3 nucleotides are TGTGCCAGCAGCTTTTCAGGGAGTGGTCAGCCCCAGCATTTT.

This clone was seen just once. The V call is TRBV25-1, the J call TRBJ2-1; D might be TRBD2 (5 bases). Between the trimmed V and J ends, which lost 4 bases and 7 bases, there was a span of 11 bases. Germline V gives CDR1 MGHDK, CDR2 SYGVNS. CDR3 length: 13 residues. The CDR3 DNA reads as TGTGCCAGCAGTGCGGGGATTGTAAATGAGCAGTTCTTC. Its translation: CASSAGIVNEQFF.

This clone was seen a few times. The gene calls are TRBV10-3 and TRBJ2-7; D unclear. The CDR3 totals 12 residues. From germline, CDR1 is ENHRY and CDR2 SYGVKD. V shed 4 bases and J shed 6 bases, with 10 bases lying between them. The CDR3, as DNA: TGTGCCATCAGTGTTGAGACGATCGAGCAGTACTTC. The encoded protein is CAISVETIEQYF.

The rearrangement links TRBV30 to TRBJ1-5; no firm D call. Trimming took off 0 bases at V and 8 bases at J, with 11 bases between the two ends. Per germline, CDR1 GTSNPN and CDR2 SVGIG (reference sequence). CDR3 size: 13 residues. The CDR3 DNA sequence: TGTGCCTGGAGTGTAGATCGAAGCGAGCCCCAGCATTTT. Amino acids: CAWSVDRSEPQHF.

The V gene is TRBV28, the J gene TRBJ1-1; D uncertain. Germline CDR1 and CDR2: MDHEN and SYDVKM. The germline V and J ends were trimmed by 6 bases and 6 bases, with 17 bases remaining between them. This CDR3 is built from 14 residues. CDR3 coding DNA: TGTGCCAGCAGCCCGACTGCATTTAAGGCTGAAGCTTTCTTT. Its translation is CASSPTAFKAEAFF.

V is TRBV25-1 and J is TRBJ1-2; no definite D call. Trimming took 1 base from V and 8 from J, leaving 8 bases between them. The CDR3 length is 12 residues. Germline values: CDR1 MGHDK, CDR2 SYGVNS. CDR3 sequence: CASSEFRRGYTF. The CDR3 DNA follows: TGTGCCAGCAGTGAATTCAGGCGAGGCTACACCTTC.

The J gene is TRBJ1-1, the V gene TRBV6-5, with TRBD1 as a possible D gene (6 bases). CDR3 length equals 14 residues. Trimming stripped 7 bases from V and 2 bases from J, with 14 bases between. Germline V lookup: CDR1 MNHEY, CDR2 SVGAGI. CDR3 region: CASIPSDRNTEAFF. The CDR3 nucleotides are TGTGCCAGCATTCCTTCGGACAGAAACACTGAAGCTTTCTTT.

The CDR3 nucleotides read TGTGCCTGGAGTGTAAGGGCTAGCGGGGGTCCTCGGCGGCAGTTCTTC. Its protein product is CAWSVRASGGPRRQFF. This rearrangement joins TRBV30 to TRBJ2-1; 10 nucleotides line up with TRBD2. Germline V gene sequence: CDR1 GTSNPN, CDR2 SVGIG (reference sequence). The CDR3 runs to 16 residues. V was pared by 0 bases and J by 12 bases, with 14 bases of the junction left unmatched.

The chain has TRBV10-3 and TRBJ2-3, with 10 bases matching TRBD2. V lost 5 bases, J lost 6 bases, and 5 bases stayed unmatched. This CDR3 is built from 14 residues. Per the germline V gene, CDR1 is ENHRY and CDR2 is SYGVKD. Here the CDR3 reads CAISLAGEGDTQYF. CDR3 nucleotides: TGTGCCATCAGTCTAGCGGGAGAAGGGGATACGCAGTATTTT.

The chain recombines TRBV19 with TRBJ2-2; D uncertain. The V end lost 5 bases, the J end lost 1 base, and 11 bases lay between the germline ends. Germline V gene data show CDR1 as LNHDA and CDR2 as SQIVND (reference sequence). The CDR3 sequence is 15 residues long. The CDR3 DNA follows: TGTGCCAGTAGTGGGTTGGCAGGGAACACCGGGGAGCTGTTTTTT. This codes for CASSGLAGNTGELFF. Filled out from reference TRBV19 and TRBJ2-2, the complete variable domain reads DGGITQSPKYLFRKEGQNVTLSCEQNLNHDAMYWYRQDPGQGLRLIYYSQIVNDFQKGDIAEGYSVSREKKESFPLTVTSAQKNPTAFYLCASSGLAGNTGELFFGEGSRLTVL.

The J gene is TRBJ2-5, the V gene TRBV19; possible D gene TRBD1, 7 bases. Germline V gene sequence: CDR1 LNHDA, CDR2 SQIVND (reference sequence). V was cut by 5 bases and J by 5 bases, with 27 bases left in between. This CDR3 contains 18 residues. This CDR3 reads CASSDSRGGGAFRETQYF. The CDR3 region has the DNA TGTGCCAGTAGTGATAGTAGAGGAGGGGGCGCGTTCAGGGAGACCCAGTACTTC.

The gene calls are TRBV7-2 and TRBJ1-2; no clear D gene. The germline V gene encodes CDR1 SGHTA and CDR2 FQGNSA. This CDR3 is built from 13 residues. V lost 5 bases and J 2 bases, leaving 9 bases between the germline ends. The CDR3 loop reads CASSVVENYGYTF. The CDR3 nucleotides read TGTGCCAGCAGCGTCGTAGAAAACTATGGCTACACCTTC.

The rearrangement joins TRBV19 to TRBJ2-5; the D gene is possibly TRBD1 (6 bases). CDR1 LNHDA and CDR2 SQIVND come from the germline V gene (reference sequence). The V gene lost 6 bases and the J gene lost 0 bases, with 14 bases spanning the gap. There are 15 residues in the CDR3. CDR3: CASRKTGKYQETQYF. DNA of the CDR3: TGTGCCAGTAGGAAGACAGGCAAGTACCAAGAGACCCAGTACTTC. The variable domain in full, with the rest retrieved from reference TRBV19 and TRBJ2-5, is DGGITQSPKYLFRKEGQNVTLSCEQNLNHDAMYWYRQDPGQGLRLIYYSQIVNDFQKGDIAEGYSVSREKKESFPLTVTSAQKNPTAFYLCASRKTGKYQETQYFGPGTRLLVL.